This T cell receptor (beta chain) stems from a study of T cells after yellow fever vaccination (dated by TCRdb to about 2019). Broadly, across the study: Libraries from fractions with low cell numbers were prepared with the SMART-Seq v4 Ultra Low Input RNA kit. To follow T-cell clones before and after both primary and booster YFV17D yellow fever vaccination, bulk TCR alpha and beta repertoires underwent longitudinal sequencing. The cohort comprised two healthy male donors, one aged 18 to 29 and one aged 30 to 40 years. Blood was drawn at multiple timepoints before and after primary and secondary immunization, with bulk PBMC replicates and cell subsets isolated. General study outcomes and caveats: Computational filtering was required because FACS-sorted repertoires could contain abundant contaminating clonotypes from the bulk population. The secondary T-cell response was found to be weaker but faster than the primary response, with a peak reached on day 5 rather than on day 15. After the booster, most of the clones that had expanded following primary vaccination were detected again (approximately 96% of CD4 and around 88% of CD8), which suggests that memory was broadly maintained. The study included only a couple of donors, which limits how far the findings can be generalized. A small fraction of clonotypes showed up in both the CD4 and CD8 compartments, probably as a result of convergent recombination.

This specimen's treatment or condition label, per the study, means: live attenuated yellow fever vaccine strain. A standard Ficoll-Paque protocol was used to isolate PBMCs from peripheral blood. Dynabeads CD4 and CD8 positive selection kits were used to isolate the CD4 and CD8 T-cell fractions. RNA was extracted with TriZol from bulk PBMCs, CD4 and CD8 fractions, and dextramer-positive and dextramer-negative fractions. Synthesis of TCR cDNA relied on 5'RACE template switching, a step that introduced a universal primer site along with unique molecular identifiers. cDNA synthesis was primed from both the TCR alpha and TCR beta constant segments. Libraries were amplified in two PCR steps, with sample barcodes and sequencing adapters added in the second step. Sequencing of the libraries was done on either Illumina HiSeq 2500 (2x100 bp) or NovaSeq (2x150 bp). Per the original workflow: MIGEC was used to demultiplex reads and collapse the reads into UMI consensus sequences, and MiXCR was used for V(D)J alignment. Vaccine-responding clonotypes were defined with edgeR using replicate PBMC samples, requiring FDR below 0.01 and a log2 fold change above 5 up to day 15. Bulk clonotypes were assigned CD4 or CD8 identity according to which sequenced CD4 or CD8 repertoire held them at higher abundance. TCRdb trimmed the raw reads at Q25, called clones with MiXCR and kept productive beta chains. Every entry covers one CDR3 protein and lists the most common genes and DNA from its rows. TCRdb, not the authors, supplied the V and J calls. In this sample the table shows about 180,000 distinct CDR3 sequences, approximately 6.2% of which occur a single time. The ten top clones hold 2.9% of the sample.

This clonotype was observed at least ten times. Its antigen is not yet known. The input lacks base qualities; no much larger clone sits a single base away. Counted from cysteine to phenylalanine, this CDR3 has 12 amino acids. Solely the CDR3 DNA is kept, with 36 bases framed from the first base. V and J lose 7 bases and 5 bases, and a span of 11 bases separates them. CDR1 and CDR2 were assigned from the germline V gene as MNHEY and SVGEGT. Rearrangement joined TRBV6-2 or TRBV6-3 to TRBJ2-5, with TRBD2 as a weak D call on 6 bases. This TCR came from a man aged 18 to 30 who received the YFV17D yellow fever vaccine. The specimen was CD4+ T cells sorted from PBMCs, collected on the day of the first yellow fever vaccination. In nucleotides, the sequence is TGTGCCAGCACCGTCCGGGGGGAGACCCAGTACTTC. Translated, it gives CASTVRGETQYF.